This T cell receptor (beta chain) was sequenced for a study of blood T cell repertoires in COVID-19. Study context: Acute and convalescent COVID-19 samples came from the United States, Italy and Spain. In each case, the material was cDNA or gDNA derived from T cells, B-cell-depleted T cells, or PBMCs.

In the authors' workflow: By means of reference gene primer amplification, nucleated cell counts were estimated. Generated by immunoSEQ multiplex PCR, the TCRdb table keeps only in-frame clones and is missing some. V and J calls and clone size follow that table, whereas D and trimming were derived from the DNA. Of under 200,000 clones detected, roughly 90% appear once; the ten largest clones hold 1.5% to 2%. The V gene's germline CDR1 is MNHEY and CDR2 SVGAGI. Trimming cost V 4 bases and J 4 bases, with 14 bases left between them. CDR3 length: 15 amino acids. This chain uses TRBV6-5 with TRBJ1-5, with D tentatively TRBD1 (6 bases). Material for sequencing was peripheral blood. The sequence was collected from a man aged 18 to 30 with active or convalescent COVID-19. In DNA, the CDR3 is TGTGCCAGCAGTTTACCGACAGGCGGGAATCAGCCCCAGCATTTT. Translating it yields CASSLPTGGNQPQHF.